This T cell receptor beta chain was sequenced during a study of CD8+CD57+ T cells in acquired aplastic anemia. Patients who underwent sequencing had shown CD8+CD57+ cell expansion by flow cytometry. Germline V gene lookup returns CDR1 SGHVS and CDR2 FNYEAQ. The V gene end was trimmed by 0 bases and the J gene end by 14 bases; junction bases not matched to a gene: 13. The CDR3 loop spans 15 amino acids. Researchers used genomic DNA as the template to profile TCR beta VDJ and CDR3. TCRdb independently ran MiXCR on the reads; one entry per CDR3 protein. The sample holds 75,000 to 100,000 distinct CDR3 sequences, roughly two thirds seen once.

The rearrangement links TRBV7-6 to TRBJ1-1; TRBD1 matches at 9 bases. This clonotype was obtained from a human donor with aplastic anemia. Sequencing used sorted CD4+, CD8+, or CD8+CD57+ T cells (not recorded which) from PBMCs. Here the CDR3 reads CASSLAHGTGSETFF. CDR3 nucleotides: TGTGCCAGCAGCTTAGCGCACGGGACAGGGTCTGAGACGTTCTTT. The whole variable domain, remainder taken from reference TRBV7-6 and TRBJ1-1, is GAGVSQSPRYKVTKRGQDVALRCDPISGHVSLYWYRQALGQGPEFLTYFNYEAQQDKSGLPNDRFSAERPEGSISTLTIQRTEQRDSAMYRCASSLAHGTGSETFFGQGTRLTVV.